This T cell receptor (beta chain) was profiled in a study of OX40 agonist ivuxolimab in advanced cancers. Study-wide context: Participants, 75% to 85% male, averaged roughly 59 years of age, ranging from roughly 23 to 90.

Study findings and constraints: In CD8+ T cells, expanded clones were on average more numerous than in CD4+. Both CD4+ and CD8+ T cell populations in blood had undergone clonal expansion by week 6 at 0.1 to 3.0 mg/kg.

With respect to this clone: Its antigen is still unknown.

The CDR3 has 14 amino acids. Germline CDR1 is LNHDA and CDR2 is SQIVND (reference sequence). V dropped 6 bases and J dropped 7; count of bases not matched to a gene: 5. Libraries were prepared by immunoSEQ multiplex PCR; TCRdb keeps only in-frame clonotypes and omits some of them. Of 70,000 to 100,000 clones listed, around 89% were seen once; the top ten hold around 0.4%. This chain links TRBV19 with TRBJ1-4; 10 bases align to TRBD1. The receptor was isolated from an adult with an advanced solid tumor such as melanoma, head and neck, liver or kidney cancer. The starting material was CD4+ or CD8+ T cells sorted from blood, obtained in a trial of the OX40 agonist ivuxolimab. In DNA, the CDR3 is TGTGCCAGTAGACCGGGACAGGGGAGTGAAAAACTGTTTTTT. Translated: CASRPGQGSEKLFF.